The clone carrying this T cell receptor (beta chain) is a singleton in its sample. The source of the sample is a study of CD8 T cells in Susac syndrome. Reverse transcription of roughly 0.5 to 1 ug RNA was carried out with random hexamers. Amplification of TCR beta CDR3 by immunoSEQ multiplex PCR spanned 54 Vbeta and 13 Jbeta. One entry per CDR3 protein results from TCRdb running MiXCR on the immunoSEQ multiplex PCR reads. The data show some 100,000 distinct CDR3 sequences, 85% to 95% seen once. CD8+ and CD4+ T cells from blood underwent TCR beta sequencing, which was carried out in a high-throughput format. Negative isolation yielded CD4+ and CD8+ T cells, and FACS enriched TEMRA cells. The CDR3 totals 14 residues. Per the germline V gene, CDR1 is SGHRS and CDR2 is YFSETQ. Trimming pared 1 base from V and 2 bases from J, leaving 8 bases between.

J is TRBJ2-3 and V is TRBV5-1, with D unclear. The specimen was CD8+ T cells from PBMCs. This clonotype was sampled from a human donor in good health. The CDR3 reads CASSLNRPTDTQYF. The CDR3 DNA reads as TGCGCCAGCAGCTTGAATCGGCCCACAGATACGCAGTATTTT.